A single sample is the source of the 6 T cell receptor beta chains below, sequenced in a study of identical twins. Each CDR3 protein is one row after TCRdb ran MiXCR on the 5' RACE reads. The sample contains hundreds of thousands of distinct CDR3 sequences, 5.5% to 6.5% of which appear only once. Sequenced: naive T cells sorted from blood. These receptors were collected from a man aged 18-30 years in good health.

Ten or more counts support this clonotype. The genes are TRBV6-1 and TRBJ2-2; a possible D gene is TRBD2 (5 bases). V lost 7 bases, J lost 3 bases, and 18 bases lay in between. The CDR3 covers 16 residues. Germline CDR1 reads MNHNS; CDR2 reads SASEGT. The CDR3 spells CASTQPLGRYTGELFF. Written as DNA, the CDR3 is TGTGCCAGCACCCAACCACTAGGGCGCTACACCGGGGAGCTGTTTTTT.

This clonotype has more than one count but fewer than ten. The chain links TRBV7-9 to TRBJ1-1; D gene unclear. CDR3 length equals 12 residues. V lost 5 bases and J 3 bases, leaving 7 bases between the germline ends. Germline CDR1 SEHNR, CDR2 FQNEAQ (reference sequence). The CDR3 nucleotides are TGTGCCAGCAGCCATTGGGACACTGAAGCTTTCTTT. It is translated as CASSHWDTEAFF.

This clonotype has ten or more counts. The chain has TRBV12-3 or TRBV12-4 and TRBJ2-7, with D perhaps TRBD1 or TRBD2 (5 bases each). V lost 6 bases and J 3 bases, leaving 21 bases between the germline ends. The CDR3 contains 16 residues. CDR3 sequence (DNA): TGTGCCAGCAGGGGACCTTTGGTTTATGGCGACTACGAGCAGTACTTC. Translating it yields CASRGPLVYGDYEQYF.

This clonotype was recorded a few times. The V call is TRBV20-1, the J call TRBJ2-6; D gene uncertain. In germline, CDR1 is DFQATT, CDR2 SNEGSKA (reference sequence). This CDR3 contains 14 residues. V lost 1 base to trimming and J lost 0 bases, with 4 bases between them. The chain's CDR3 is CSARAASGANVLTF. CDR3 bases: TGCAGTGCTAGAGCTGCCTCTGGGGCCAACGTCCTGACTTTC.

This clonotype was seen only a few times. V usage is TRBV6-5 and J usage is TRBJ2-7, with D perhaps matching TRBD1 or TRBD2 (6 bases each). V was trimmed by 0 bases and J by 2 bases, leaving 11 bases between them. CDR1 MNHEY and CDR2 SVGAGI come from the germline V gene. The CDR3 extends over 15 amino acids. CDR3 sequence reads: CASSYSRGAAYEQYF. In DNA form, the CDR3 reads TGTGCCAGCAGTTACTCGAGGGGGGCAGCCTACGAGCAGTACTTC.

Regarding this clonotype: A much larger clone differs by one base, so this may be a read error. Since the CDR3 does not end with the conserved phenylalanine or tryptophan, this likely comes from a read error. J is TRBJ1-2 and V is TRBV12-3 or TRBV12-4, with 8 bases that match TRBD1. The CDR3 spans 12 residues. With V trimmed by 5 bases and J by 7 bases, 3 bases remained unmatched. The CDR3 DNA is TGTGCCAGCAGTGAGGACAGGGTTGGCTACACCATC. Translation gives CASSEDRVGYTI.